This T cell receptor beta chain was observed in a study of cytotoxic CD8 clonotypes in ibrutinib-treated CLL. A 1 in 200,000 to 1 in 1 million T cell depth was the sequencing target. Using immunoSEQ multiplex PCR, the repertoire was profiled, and TCRdb retains in-frame clones only, with some absent. The sample contains over 100,000 clones, 75% to 90% of which appear only once. From germline, CDR1 is MNHNS and CDR2 SASEGT. This CDR3 comprises 13 residues. The V gene lost 6 bases and the J gene lost 0 bases, with 6 bases spanning the gap. The sample in question was PBMCs, obtained after 24 months of ibrutinib treatment. V and J are TRBV6-1 and TRBJ1-3; D is uncertain. This receptor was obtained from a human donor with chronic lymphocytic leukemia. The CDR3: CASSRGSGNTIYF. CDR3 DNA: TGTGCCAGCAGCCGCGGCTCTGGAAACACCATATATTTT.